Presented here are 30 T cell receptor beta chains from one specimen sequenced in a study of spatial heterogeneity in lung cancer. General study points: Expanded alpha and beta TCR counts within tumors tracked tumor mutation counts.

As to time point: sample taken at primary tumor resection. MiXCR, applied by TCRdb to the 5' RACE reads, yields one record per CDR3 protein. This table has 11,000 to 15,000 distinct CDR3 sequences, approximately 4.5% appearing once. These TCRs are of unknown antigen specificity. Sequences were derived from lung tumor tissue, sampled at surgery. The source is a female donor with early-stage non-small cell lung cancer.

This clonotype occurred many times. This beta chain came through as a stray read in a library set up for alpha chains, and its size says little. V gene TRBV3-1 combines with J gene TRBJ1-2; no clear D gene. This CDR3 has 14 amino acids. CDR1 LGHDT and CDR2 YNNKEL come from the germline V gene (reference sequence). V lost 1 base and J 4 bases, leaving 10 bases between the germline ends. The CDR3 region has the DNA TGTGCCAGCAGCCAAGCGGGTTTTCTCTATGGCTACACCTTC. Translation: CASSQAGFLYGYTF.

The sample holds a few counts of this clonotype. Because the library targeted alpha chains, this beta chain is an off-target read whose size means little. This chain links TRBV29-1 with TRBJ1-2; TRBD1 matches at 10 bases. The germline V gene encodes CDR1 SQVTM and CDR2 ANQGSEA. The CDR3 covers 12 residues. Trimming at V came to 7 bases and at J to 4 bases, leaving 3 bases not matched to a gene. The CDR3 loop reads CSARTGGYGYTF. DNA of the CDR3: TGCAGCGCCCGGACAGGGGGCTATGGCTACACCTTC.

This clonotype was seen many times. A library prepared for alpha chains yielded this beta chain as an off-target read; its size is of little meaning. This chain links TRBV20-1 with TRBJ1-5; 7 nucleotides agree with TRBD1. V shed 2 bases and J 3 bases; nucleotides not matched to a gene: 4. Per the germline V gene, CDR1 is DFQATT and CDR2 is SNEGSKA (reference sequence). CDR3 length: 14 amino acids. The chain's CDR3 is CSARSGQVNQPQHF. Here the CDR3 DNA reads TGCAGTGCTAGATCCGGACAGGTCAATCAGCCCCAGCATTTT.

This clonotype was seen ten or more times. In a library made to pick up alpha chains, this beta chain is a stray read with a size that means little. V gene TRBV9 combines with J gene TRBJ2-5, with TRBD2 matching 8 bases. The germline V gene has CDR1 SGDLS and CDR2 YYNGEE. V was clipped by 2 bases and J by 2 bases; unmatched bases: 11. The CDR3 consists of 17 residues. CDR3: CASSVRRGGPLQETQYF. The CDR3 DNA reads TGTGCCAGCAGCGTGAGGCGCGGGGGGCCTCTACAAGAGACCCAGTACTTC.

This clonotype was found many times. This beta chain is a stray sequence in a library constructed for alpha chains; its clone size is not meaningful. The gene calls are TRBV12-3 or TRBV12-4 and TRBJ2-7; D is possibly TRBD2 (6 bases). This CDR3 spans 14 amino acids. Between the trimmed V and J ends, which lost 6 bases and 4 bases, there was a span of 16 bases. CDR3 nucleotide sequence: TGTGCCAGCAGCACGGGACTGCGAACTTACGAGCAGTACTTC. It translates to CASSTGLRTYEQYF.

This clonotype was observed many times. For a library built for alpha chains, this beta chain is a stray read; little rests on its size. The CDR3 protein is CASSQEGRTGVPYEQYF. Here the CDR3 DNA reads TGTGCCAGCAGCCAAGAGGGAAGGACAGGGGTCCCCTACGAGCAGTACTTC. The rearrangement uses TRBV14 and TRBJ2-7; the match to TRBD1 covers 9 bases. This CDR3 region has 17 residues. The germline CDR1 and CDR2 sequences are SGHDN and FVKESK. The V gene end was trimmed by 0 bases and the J gene end by 2 bases; junction bases not matched to a gene: 8.

The sample holds many counts of this clonotype. This beta chain is a stray read from a library made for alpha chains; its abundance is not meaningful. The chain links TRBV7-3 to TRBJ2-5; D possibly matches TRBD1 or TRBD2 (5 bases each). The germline V gene has CDR1 SGHTA and CDR2 FQGTGA. V was clipped by 6 bases and J by 7 bases, with 15 bases between them. The CDR3 spans 13 residues. The CDR3 DNA follows: TGTGCCAGCAGTTCCACATGGGACGGGACCCAGTACTTC. This codes for CASSSTWDGTQYF. The variable domain in full, completed from reference TRBV7-3 and TRBJ2-5, reads GAGVSQTPSNKVTEKGKYVELRCDPISGHTALYWYRQSLGQGPEFLIYFQGTGAADDSGLPNDRFFAVRPEGSVSTLKIQRTERGDSAVYLCASSSTWDGTQYFGPGTRLLVL.

This clonotype came up many times. Since the library was made to target alpha chains, this beta chain is a stray read and its abundance is not meaningful. V usage is TRBV3-1 and J usage is TRBJ2-5; D gene uncertain. The ends were cut back, 2 bases at V and 4 bases at J, with 8 bases in the middle. The CDR3 consists of 13 residues. Germline V gene sequence: CDR1 LGHDT, CDR2 YNNKEL (reference sequence). The chain's CDR3 is CASSQSNLETQYF. The CDR3 coding sequence is TGTGCCAGCAGCCAATCGAACCTAGAGACCCAGTACTTC.

This clonotype showed up many times. This beta chain came through as a stray read in a library set up for alpha chains, and its size says little. The J gene is TRBJ2-2, the V gene TRBV7-2, with D perhaps given as TRBD1 or TRBD2 (6 bases each). Germline lookup yields CDR1 SGHTA and CDR2 FQGNSA. V was cut by 4 bases and J by 4 bases, with 13 bases left in between. This CDR3 region has 15 residues. The CDR3 region is CASSWGRGGTGELFF. Here the CDR3 DNA reads TGTGCCAGCAGCTGGGGGCGGGGCGGCACCGGGGAGCTGTTTTTT. The full variable domain, completed using reference TRBV7-2 and TRBJ2-2, is GAGVSQSPSNKVTEKGKDVELRCDPISGHTALYWYRQSLGQGLEFLIYFQGNSAPDKSGLPSDRFSAERTGGSVSTLTIQRTQQEDSAVYLCASSWGRGGTGELFFGEGSRLTVL.

The sample holds many counts of this clonotype. This beta chain represents an off-target read in a library built for alpha chains; its size is of limited meaning. The rearrangement links TRBV13 to TRBJ1-2, with 11 positions matching TRBD1. Germline loops: CDR1 PRHDT, CDR2 FYEKMQ (reference sequence). CDR3 length equals 14 residues. With 8 bases clipped from V and 8 bases from J, the junction kept 10 bases outside the gene matches. For the CDR3, the DNA is TGTGCCAGCTCAAGGACAGGGGGCTCTTTGGGCTACACCTTC. Protein product: CASSRTGGSLGYTF.

This clonotype has at least ten counts. This beta chain came through as a stray read in a library set up for alpha chains, and its size says little. The chain carries TRBV14 and TRBJ2-7; 9 bases fit TRBD2. Germline V gene sequence: CDR1 SGHDN, CDR2 FVKESK. V trimming: 3 bases; J trimming: 6 bases; junction bases outside the gene matches: 6. CDR3 size: 14 residues. Here the CDR3 reads CASSHGRGGREQYF. The CDR3 nucleotides read TGTGCCAGCAGCCATGGGCGGGGGGGCCGCGAGCAGTACTTC.

This clonotype showed up many times. This beta chain is a stray read from a library made for alpha chains; its abundance is not meaningful. The chain employs TRBV18 and TRBJ2-2; 14 bases fit TRBD2. Germline V gives CDR1 KGHSH, CDR2 LQKENI. The CDR3 runs 21 residues. The V and J ends lost 4 bases and 4 bases, in that order; junction bases with no gene match: 17. The chain's CDR3 is CASSRQNTYGLAGGGTGELFF. CDR3 DNA: TGTGCCAGCTCACGACAAAACACCTACGGACTAGCGGGGGGCGGCACCGGGGAGCTGTTTTTT. Full variable domain (rest looked up from reference TRBV18 and TRBJ2-2): NAGVMQNPRHLVRRRGQEARLRCSPMKGHSHVYWYRQLPEEGLKFMVYLQKENIIDESGMPKERFSAEFPKEGPSILRIQQVVRGDSAAYFCASSRQNTYGLAGGGTGELFFGEGSRLTVL.

This clonotype was seen more than once but under ten times. This beta chain lies outside the target of a library built for alpha chains; its clone size means little. V and J are TRBV5-1 and TRBJ1-5; no clear D. Germline V gene sequence: CDR1 SGHRS, CDR2 YFSETQ. The CDR3 spans 14 residues. V lost 0 bases, J lost 1 base, and 5 bases lay in between. CDR3: CASSLGTSNQPQHF. CDR3 bases: TGCGCCAGCAGCTTGGGTACGAGCAATCAGCCCCAGCATTTT. The full variable domain, rest sourced from reference TRBV5-1 and TRBJ1-5, is KAGVTQTPRYLIKTRGQQVTLSCSPISGHRSVSWYQQTPGQGLQFLFEYFSETQRNKGNFPGRFSGRQFSNSRSEMNVSTLELGDSALYLCASSLGTSNQPQHFGDGTRLSIL.

This clonotype was observed at least ten times. This beta chain came through as a stray read in a library set up for alpha chains, and its size says little. The V gene is TRBV19, the J gene TRBJ1-1; perhaps TRBD1 as D (5 bases). The V end was cut by 1 base, the J end by 1 base, with 10 bases between. Germline V gene lookup returns CDR1 LNHDA and CDR2 SQIVND (reference sequence). This CDR3 contains 15 residues. Here the CDR3 reads CASSIGWDRNTEAFF. The CDR3 DNA sequence: TGTGCCAGTAGTATAGGGTGGGACCGGAACACTGAAGCTTTCTTT.

This clonotype occurred many times. This beta chain represents an off-target read in a library built for alpha chains; its size is of limited meaning. The J gene is TRBJ2-7, the V gene TRBV4-3; D is perhaps TRBD1 (6 bases). Germline CDR1 and CDR2: LGHNA and YSLEER. CDR3 length: 16 amino acids. The germline V and J ends were trimmed by 1 base and 1 base, with 14 bases remaining between them. The CDR3 DNA is TGCGCCAGCAGCCAAGGAACAGGGCACCTTTCCTACGAGCAGTACTTC. Protein: CASSQGTGHLSYEQYF.

This clonotype was detected many times. This beta chain was picked up by a library intended for alpha chains and is off target, so its count carries little meaning. The chain recombines TRBV7-9 with TRBJ2-5, with D perhaps TRBD2 (5 bases). Trimming took off 0 bases at V and 5 bases at J, with 13 bases between the two ends. Looked up from germline, CDR1 is SEHNR and CDR2 is FQNEAQ (reference sequence). The CDR3 covers 15 residues. CDR3 DNA sequence: TGTGCCAGCAGCTTAGCCAACAGAGGGTGGGAGACCCAGTACTTC. Translating gives CASSLANRGWETQYF. The variable domain in full, completed from reference TRBV7-9 and TRBJ2-5, reads DTGVSQNPRHKITKRGQNVTFRCDPISEHNRLYWYRQTLGQGPEFLTYFQNEAQLEKSRLLSDRFSAERPKGSFSTLEIQRTEQGDSAMYLCASSLANRGWETQYFGPGTRLLVL.

This clonotype has at least ten counts. A library made for alpha chains picked up this beta chain off target, so its size means little. V and J are TRBV7-2 and TRBJ1-6; D gene unclear. Trimming took 5 bases from V and 9 from J, leaving 14 bases between them. The CDR3 is 14 amino acids. Germline V gene lookup returns CDR1 SGHTA and CDR2 FQGNSA. The CDR3 loop reads CASSPPILGSPLHF. In DNA, the CDR3 is TGTGCCAGCAGCCCCCCCATTTTAGGTTCACCCCTCCACTTT.

The sample holds many counts of this clonotype. Since the library was made to target alpha chains, this beta chain is a stray read and its abundance is not meaningful. The rearrangement uses TRBV28 and TRBJ1-6; 9 bases are a match to TRBD1. V was clipped by 4 bases and J by 9 bases; unmatched bases: 19. The CDR3 is 19 residues long. CDR1 MDHEN and CDR2 SYDVKM come from the germline V gene. For the CDR3, the DNA is TGTGCCAGCAGTTACTACCGGGACAGGGAAGGAGTTGGGGGTTCACCCCTCCACTTT. Protein: CASSYYRDREGVGGSPLHF.

This clonotype has a count of ten or more. With the library built for alpha chains, this beta chain is off target and its frequency is not meaningful. The chain recombines TRBV27 with TRBJ2-7, with a weak D call TRBD1 (6 bases). V was shortened by 8 bases and J by 0 bases, with 14 bases between the two germline ends. CDR1 and CDR2 (germline): MNHEY, SMNVEV (reference sequence). The CDR3 loop spans 14 amino acids. The CDR3 DNA reads TGTGCCAGCTGGGGCCAGGACAGCTCCTACGAGCAGTACTTC. This gives the protein CASWGQDSSYEQYF.

Many counts were recorded for this clonotype. This beta chain is off target for a library built for alpha chains, so its abundance means little. This sequence joins TRBV29-1 and TRBJ1-1; the D is unclear. Germline lookup yields CDR1 SQVTM and CDR2 ANQGSEA. V lost 4 bases and J 6 bases, leaving 18 bases between the germline ends. The CDR3 is 14 amino acids. The CDR3 DNA reads TGCAGCGTTGGGGCTCTGGGAATAGACGCTGAAGCTTTCTTT. As protein: CSVGALGIDAEAFF.

This clonotype has at least ten counts. The library was designed around alpha chains, so this beta chain is a stray read whose abundance carries little weight. The J gene is TRBJ2-5, the V gene TRBV29-1; 15 bases are a match to TRBD2. CDR1 SQVTM and CDR2 ANQGSEA come from the germline V gene. The CDR3 loop spans 14 amino acids. V lost 6 bases to trimming and J lost 9 bases; unmatched junction nucleotides: 8. CDR3 in amino acids: CSVGLAGGPAAQYF. The DNA for the CDR3 is TGCAGCGTCGGACTAGCGGGGGGGCCGGCGGCCCAGTACTTC.

The sample holds many counts of this clonotype. Found in a library prepared for alpha chains, this beta chain is an off-target read, and its abundance has little meaning. The chain joins TRBV29-1 to TRBJ2-7; 10 bases map to TRBD1. Looked up from germline, CDR1 is SQVTM and CDR2 is ANQGSEA. J gave up 5 bases and V 8 bases, and 9 bases lay outside the gene matches. The CDR3 runs 13 residues. The CDR3 DNA is TGCAGCTCCGGGACAGGGGAGGACAACGAGCAGTACTTC. Residues: CSSGTGEDNEQYF.

By share, this clonotype ranks as medium-sized. Found in a library prepared for alpha chains, this beta chain is an off-target read, and its abundance has little meaning. The chain joins TRBV25-1 to TRBJ1-2; D possibly corresponds to TRBD1 (6 bases). Deletions cut 6 bases from V and 3 bases from J, with 14 bases between. There are 14 residues in the CDR3. Germline lookup yields CDR1 MGHDK and CDR2 SYGVNS. CDR3 loop: CASRRGGTYYGYTF. DNA for the CDR3: TGTGCCAGCAGGCGGGGGGGCACGTACTATGGCTACACCTTC.

This clonotype has a handful of counts. Within a library made for alpha chains, this beta chain is off target, and its count is uninformative. This sequence joins TRBV29-1 and TRBJ2-3; TRBD2 agrees at 10 bases. The CDR3 is 13 residues long. CDR1 is SQVTM and CDR2 is ANQGSEA in the germline V gene. Unmatched junction bases numbered 3, after V lost 5 bases and J lost 4 bases. For the CDR3, the DNA is TGCAGCGTTTTCGGACTAGCGGCAGATACGCAGTATTTT. Translation gives CSVFGLAADTQYF.

In this sample, this clonotype turned up a few times. Because the library targeted alpha chains, this beta chain is an off-target read whose size means little. V usage is TRBV28 and J usage is TRBJ1-5; D is undetermined. CDR3 length: 14 amino acids. The V end lost 3 bases, the J end lost 3 bases, and 9 bases lay between the germline ends. In germline, CDR1 is MDHEN, CDR2 SYDVKM. DNA for the CDR3: TGTGCCAGCAGTTTGGACTCATTCAATCAGCCCCAGCATTTT. Protein product: CASSLDSFNQPQHF. Filled out from reference TRBV28 and TRBJ1-5, the complete variable domain reads DVKVTQSSRYLVKRTGEKVFLECVQDMDHENMFWYRQDPGLGLRLIYFSYDVKMKEKGDIPEGYSVSREKKERFSLILESASTNQTSMYLCASSLDSFNQPQHFGDGTRLSIL.

This clonotype was counted a few times. This beta chain is off target for a library built for alpha chains, so its abundance means little. The chain uses TRBV4-2 and TRBJ2-7; possibly TRBD2 for D (5 bases). Trimming shortened V by 0 bases and J by 2 bases, and 11 bases separated the two germline ends. Looked up from germline, CDR1 is LGHNA and CDR2 is YNFKEQ. This CDR3 has 15 amino acids. CDR3 coding DNA: TGTGCCAGCAGCCAAGATACGGCGGGCCCCTACGAGCAGTACTTC. This encodes CASSQDTAGPYEQYF.

Of note for this clonotype: This beta chain represents an off-target read in a library built for alpha chains; its size is of limited meaning. The chain is built from TRBV11-1 and TRBJ1-2; D not certain. CDR1 and CDR2 (germline): SGHAT, FQDESV (reference sequence). The CDR3 totals 13 residues. Trimming shortened V by 7 bases and J by 2 bases, and 11 bases separated the two germline ends. The CDR3 DNA sequence: TGTGCCAGCACCTTTAGCAGGAACTATGGCTACACCTTC. It encodes CASTFSRNYGYTF.

Many counts were recorded for this clonotype. Since it is a stray read in a library aimed at alpha chains, this beta chain has a size that is not meaningful. The J gene is TRBJ2-3, the V gene TRBV10-3, with TRBD2 matching over 8 bases. CDR1 is ENHRY, CDR2 SYGVKD, per germline. The CDR3 contains 16 residues. The CDR3 sequence is CAPGGGDPPSTDTQYF. CDR3 nucleotides: TGTGCTCCCGGGGGGGGGGACCCTCCCAGCACAGATACGCAGTATTTT.

To note about this clonotype: Because the library targeted alpha chains, this beta chain is an off-target read whose size means little. The rearrangement uses TRBV12-3 or TRBV12-4 and TRBJ2-3; no clear D gene. Trimming cost V 5 bases and J 4 bases, with 13 bases left between them. The CDR3 extends over 14 amino acids. CDR3 sequence: CASSRHGLADTQYF. The DNA of the CDR3 is TGTGCCAGCAGTCGACACGGGTTGGCAGATACGCAGTATTTT.

This clonotype was observed at least ten times. This beta chain slipped into a library made for alpha chains as a stray read, so its size is not meaningful. The chain uses TRBV5-1 and TRBJ1-2, with 7 bases aligning to TRBD1. This CDR3 region has 14 residues. V lost 0 bases and J lost 4; bases outside the gene matches: 3. The V gene's germline CDR1 is SGHRS and CDR2 YFSETQ. CDR3 sequence (DNA): TGCGCCAGCAGCTTGGCAGGGGGATTCTATGGCTACACCTTC. It translates to CASSLAGGFYGYTF.